Following are 12 T cell receptor beta chains from one sample sequenced in a study of T cells after yellow fever vaccination. One entry per CDR3 protein, called by TCRdb with MiXCR from the 5' RACE reads. Of about 630,000 distinct CDR3 sequences in the sample, roughly 12% are singletons; the top ten hold around 14%. The specimen comprised PBMCs, sampled on the day of the yellow fever booster vaccination. These receptors were obtained from a man younger than 40 who received the YFV17D yellow fever vaccine.

This clonotype came up a few times. J is TRBJ2-1 and V is TRBV12-3 or TRBV12-4; 9 nucleotides line up with TRBD2. Trimming took 6 bases from V and 3 from J; bases not matched to a gene: 9. The CDR3 loop spans 16 amino acids. This CDR3 is CASSPPGLANYNEQFF. The CDR3 bases are TGTGCCAGCAGCCCCCCGGGACTAGCCAACTACAATGAGCAGTTCTTC.

The chain employs TRBV20-1 and TRBJ2-1, with a weak D call TRBD2 (5 bases). CDR3 length equals 16 residues. Germline V CDR1 and CDR2: DFQATT, SNEGSKA (reference sequence). Trimming shortened V by 1 base and J by 1 base, and 14 bases separated the two germline ends. The CDR3 region has the DNA TGCAGTGCTAGAGTCTCGGAGGCCCGTTCCTACAATGAGCAGTTCTTC. It translates to CSARVSEARSYNEQFF.

This clonotype has more than one count but fewer than ten. This chain connects TRBV20-1 to TRBJ1-4; D is possibly TRBD1 (5 bases). Germline CDR1 and CDR2: DFQATT and SNEGSKA (reference sequence). Between the trimmed V and J ends, which lost 6 bases and 2 bases, there was a span of 19 bases. CDR3 length equals 16 residues. The CDR3 DNA follows: TGCAGTGCCAGTGGATTGGGGGGAGGGACTAATGAAAAACTGTTTTTT. This sequence encodes CSASGLGGGTNEKLFF.

This clonotype was detected a few times. The V call is TRBV29-1, the J call TRBJ2-3; D not resolved. Germline CDR1 SQVTM, CDR2 ANQGSEA. The CDR3 extends over 14 amino acids. The V end was cut by 0 bases, the J end by 0 bases, with 7 bases between. The CDR3, as DNA: TGCAGCGTTGAAGATCGCCCTAGCACAGATACGCAGTATTTT. Its protein product is CSVEDRPSTDTQYF.

The chain couples TRBV20-1 to TRBJ2-2; 12 nucleotides match TRBD2. CDR3 length equals 16 residues. V gave up 1 base and J gave up 7 bases; unmatched junction bases: 7. The germline CDR1 and CDR2 sequences are DFQATT and SNEGSKA (reference sequence). The CDR3 sequence: CSARGLAGASDGELFF. CDR3 coding DNA: TGCAGTGCTAGAGGACTAGCGGGAGCGTCGGACGGGGAGCTGTTTTTT.

The CDR3 here is CASSKDSGGTGELFF. CDR3 coding DNA: TGCGCCAGCAGCAAGGACTCCGGGGGGACCGGGGAGCTGTTTTTT. This sequence joins TRBV5-1 and TRBJ2-2; 7 positions agree with TRBD2. Trimming took 4 bases from V and 5 from J; bases not matched to a gene: 8. The CDR3 sequence is 15 residues long. Per germline, CDR1 SGHRS and CDR2 YFSETQ.

Ten or more counts support this clonotype. V and J are TRBV3-1 and TRBJ2-5, with D possibly matching TRBD2 (6 bases). Per germline, CDR1 LGHDT and CDR2 YNNKEL (reference sequence). V gave up 2 bases and J gave up 4 bases, with 17 bases separating them. The CDR3 totals 16 residues. CDR3 nucleotide sequence: TGTGCCAGCAGCCAAATGCCAGGAGGGGCGGGAGAGACCCAGTACTTC. This translates into CASSQMPGGAGETQYF.

This clonotype was counted between two and nine times. The chain carries TRBV6-5 and TRBJ1-1; unclear D gene. The CDR3 spans 12 residues. Trimming shortened V by 6 bases and J by 2 bases, and 7 bases separated the two germline ends. Germline-derived CDR1 and CDR2 are MNHEY and SVGAGI. CDR3 protein: CASRNQNTEAFF. In DNA form, the CDR3 reads TGTGCCAGCAGGAATCAAAACACTGAAGCTTTCTTT.

This clonotype was counted only a few times. The chain employs TRBV7-9 and TRBJ2-5; TRBD2 agrees at 10 bases. Germline CDR1 and CDR2: SEHNR and FQNEAQ (reference sequence). With V trimmed by 5 bases and J by 2 bases, 5 bases remained unmatched. This CDR3 is 15 amino acids long. In DNA, the CDR3 is TGTGCCAGCAGCCGGACTAGCGGCACTCAAGAGACCCAGTACTTC. Protein product: CASSRTSGTQETQYF.

The chain employs TRBV3-1 and TRBJ1-6; D not certain. This CDR3 contains 12 residues. Germline CDR1 reads LGHDT; CDR2 reads YNNKEL (reference sequence). V lost 3 bases to trimming and J lost 7 bases, with 4 bases between them. CDR3 DNA sequence: TGTGCCAGCAGCCAGTCGAATTCACCCCTCCACTTT. Its translation: CASSQSNSPLHF.

There are a few counts of this clonotype. The gene calls are TRBV18 and TRBJ2-3; D assignment may be TRBD1 or TRBD2 (5 bases each). Germline V gene data show CDR1 as KGHSH and CDR2 as LQKENI. V gave up 4 bases and J gave up 2 bases, with 16 bases separating them. The CDR3 has 16 amino acids. CDR3 sequence reads: CASSRRSGRSTDTQYF. CDR3 nucleotides: TGTGCCAGCTCACGACGATCGGGACGGTCCACAGATACGCAGTATTTT.

The V call is TRBV5-5, the J call TRBJ2-7; 11 bases map to TRBD2. The CDR3 runs 17 residues. V shed 0 bases and J 2 bases; nucleotides not matched to a gene: 7. Germline V CDR1 and CDR2: SGHKS, YYEKEE (reference sequence). CDR3 sequence reads: CASSLENLAGGTYEQYF. The CDR3 coding sequence is TGTGCCAGCAGCTTGGAGAACCTAGCGGGAGGAACCTACGAGCAGTACTTC.